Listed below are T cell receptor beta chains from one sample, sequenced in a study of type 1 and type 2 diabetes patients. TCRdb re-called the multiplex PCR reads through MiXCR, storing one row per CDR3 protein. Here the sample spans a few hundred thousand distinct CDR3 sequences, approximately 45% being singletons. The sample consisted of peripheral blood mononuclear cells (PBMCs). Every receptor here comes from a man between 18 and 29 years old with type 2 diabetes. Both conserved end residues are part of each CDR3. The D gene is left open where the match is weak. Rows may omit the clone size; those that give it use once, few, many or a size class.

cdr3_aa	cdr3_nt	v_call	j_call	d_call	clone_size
CAIVDRGLKGEQYF	TGTGCCATTGTCGACAGGGGGCTAAAGGGCGAGCAGTACTTC	TRBV6-6	TRBJ2-7	TRBD1	-
CATSRDRQINYGYTF	TGTGCCACCAGCAGAGATCGACAGATTAACTATGGCTACACCTTC	TRBV15	TRBJ1-2	-	-
CASSHRGNEKLFF	TGTGCCAGCAGCCATAGGGGGAATGAAAAACTGTTTTTT	TRBV5-4	TRBJ1-4	-	-
CASSYSRGVSGNTIYF	TGTGCCAGCAGTTACTCGAGGGGGGTCTCTGGAAACACCATATATTTT	TRBV6-5	TRBJ1-3	-	few
CASSPAWSDSYEQYF	TGTGCCAGCAGCCCCGCCTGGTCAGATTCCTACGAGCAGTACTTC	TRBV2	TRBJ2-7	-	-
CASNVGAGFTDTQYF	TGTGCCAGCAATGTCGGCGCGGGGTTCACAGATACGCAGTATTTT	TRBV2	TRBJ2-3	-	few
CASSYDGQFYGYTF	TGTGCCAGCAGTTACGACGGGCAGTTCTATGGCTACACCTTC	TRBV6-6	TRBJ1-2	-	-
CASSPVVGIKTQYF	TGTGCCAGCAGTCCCGTAGTGGGGATTAAGACCCAGTACTTC	TRBV27	TRBJ2-5	-	-
CSARRGHEQYF	TGCAGCGCCAGACGGGGCCACGAGCAGTACTTC	TRBV20-1	TRBJ2-7	-	few
CASSAGGFAPLHF	TGCGCCAGCAGTGCGGGAGGTTTTGCACCCCTCCACTTT	TRBV10-1	TRBJ1-6	-	many
CASSDLKGAGTEAFF	TGTGCCAGCAGTGATTTAAAGGGGGCTGGGACTGAAGCTTTCTTT	TRBV25-1	TRBJ1-1	TRBD1	many
CASSYYTQGVYEQYF	TGTGCCAGCAGTTACTACACACAGGGGGTGTACGAGCAGTACTTC	TRBV6-5	TRBJ2-7	TRBD1	few
CASSMAGNQPQHF	TGTGCCAGTAGTATGGCCGGGAATCAGCCCCAGCATTTT	TRBV19	TRBJ1-5	-	-
CASSCSENGELFF	TGTGCCAGCAGTTGCTCAGAGAACGGGGAGCTGTTTTTT	TRBV6-5	TRBJ2-2	-	-
CASSLTGANVLTF	TGTGCCAGCAGTTTGACTGGGGCCAACGTCCTGACTTTC	TRBV27	TRBJ2-6	-	few
CASSLAGTGTGANVLTF	TGTGCCAGCAGCTTAGCGGGGACAGGGACAGGGGCCAACGTCCTGACTTTC	TRBV7-6	TRBJ2-6	TRBD1	many
CASSYSGSASSSYNSPLHF	TGTGCCAGCAGTTACTCGGGCAGCGCCTCAAGCTCCTATAATTCACCCCTCCACTTT	TRBV6-5	TRBJ1-6	-	-
CATSDPSLAGGQETQYF	TGTGCCACCAGTGATCCTTCACTAGCGGGGGGTCAAGAGACCCAGTACTTC	TRBV24-1	TRBJ2-5	TRBD2	-
CSARSAGYGYTF	TGCAGTGCTAGATCCGCCGGCTATGGCTACACCTTC	TRBV20-1	TRBJ1-2	-	-
CASSPGGFRIHSPLHF	TGTGCCAGTAGTCCTGGGGGTTTCAGGATACATTCACCCCTCCACTTT	TRBV19	TRBJ1-6	-	few
CASSYKGSSEQYF	TGTGCCAGCAGCTACAAGGGGTCCAGCGAGCAGTACTTC	TRBV7-9	TRBJ2-7	-	few
CAWTVSGGAEEETQYF	TGTGCCTGGACCGTTAGCGGGGGGGCGGAGGAGGAGACCCAGTACTTC	TRBV30	TRBJ2-5	TRBD2	many
CSVEAVSSGEQYF	TGCAGCGTTGAAGCTGTTTCTAGCGGCGAGCAGTACTTC	TRBV29-1	TRBJ2-7	TRBD2	-
CASSLEGSGTEAFF	TGTGCCAGCAGCTTAGAAGGTTCGGGCACTGAAGCTTTCTTT	TRBV7-2	TRBJ1-1	-	-
CASSSAGTQYF	TGCGCCAGCAGCTCCGCGGGGACCCAGTACTTC	TRBV5-1	TRBJ2-5	-	few
CATGTGGIDEQFF	TGTGCCACCGGGACAGGGGGCATAGATGAGCAGTTCTTC	TRBV15	TRBJ2-1	TRBD1	few
CASSRSTGEVISGANVLTF	TGTGCCAGCAGCCGCTCAACGGGCGAGGTGATCTCTGGGGCCAACGTCCTGACTTTC	TRBV7-2	TRBJ2-6	-	many
CATSRGTVNNEQFF	TGTGCCACCAGCAGGGGGACAGTAAACAATGAGCAGTTCTTC	TRBV15	TRBJ2-1	TRBD1	-
CASRIGLGSEDGYTF	TGTGCCAGCAGAATAGGACTGGGTTCGGAGGATGGCTACACCTTC	TRBV6-5	TRBJ1-2	-	-
CASSFDSSGYTF	TGTGCCAGCAGTTTTGACAGCTCCGGCTACACCTTC	TRBV28	TRBJ1-2	-	few
CASSLEAIYGYTF	TGTGCCAGCAGTTTGGAGGCTATCTATGGCTACACCTTC	TRBV7-2	TRBJ1-2	-	few
CATSDTGSDYGYTF	TGTGCCACCAGTGATACAGGGTCTGACTATGGCTACACCTTC	TRBV24-1	TRBJ1-2	-	few
CSARDLLGSGTEAFF	TGCAGTGCTAGAGATCTCCTCGGGTCGGGGACTGAAGCTTTCTTT	TRBV20-1	TRBJ1-1	-	-
CASSLASGRNWYF	TGTGCCAGCAGCTTAGCCAGCGGGAGAAATTGGTACTTC	TRBV7-9	TRBJ2-4	TRBD2	-
CASNRRGDYEQYF	TGTGCCAGCAATCGCAGGGGGGACTACGAGCAGTACTTC	TRBV2	TRBJ2-7	-	many
CASTPTGAAYGYTF	TGTGCCAGCACCCCGACAGGGGCGGCCTATGGCTACACCTTC	TRBV6-1	TRBJ1-2	TRBD1	-
CASSLQPSLGRTGELFF	TGTGCCAGTAGTTTGCAACCTTCCCTAGGACGGACCGGGGAGCTGTTTTTT	TRBV19	TRBJ2-2	-	few
CASSERQLLNQPQHF	TGTGCCAGCAGTGAACGACAGTTACTCAATCAGCCCCAGCATTTT	TRBV2	TRBJ1-5	-	few
CASSLVSEQFF	TGTGCCAGCAGCTTAGTCAGTGAGCAGTTCTTC	TRBV7-2	TRBJ2-1	-	many
CSARVTVANYGYTF	TGCAGTGCTAGAGTGACAGTAGCTAACTATGGCTACACCTTC	TRBV20-1	TRBJ1-2	-	-
CASSLDGNYEQYF	TGCGCCAGCAGCTTGGACGGAAACTACGAGCAGTACTTC	TRBV5-1	TRBJ2-7	-	few
CASSESIRDDGYTF	TGCGCCAGCAGTGAGTCGATCAGGGATGATGGCTACACCTTC	TRBV10-2	TRBJ1-2	-	-
CASSTDNADTQYF	TGTGCCAGCAGTACCGACAACGCAGATACGCAGTATTTT	TRBV12-3/TRBV12-4	TRBJ2-3	-	-
CASSPLAGDTDTQYF	TGTGCCAGCAGTCCACTAGCGGGGGACACAGATACGCAGTATTTT	TRBV12-3/TRBV12-4	TRBJ2-3	TRBD2	-
CASSPVNTGELFF	TGTGCCAGCAGCCCAGTGAACACCGGGGAGCTGTTTTTT	TRBV6-1	TRBJ2-2	-	-
CASSLAGYQETQYF	TGTGCTAGCAGCTTAGCAGGGTACCAAGAGACCCAGTACTTC	TRBV7-7	TRBJ2-5	-	-
CASSLRGGRNEQFF	TGTGCCAGCAGCTTGCGGGGGGGGAGGAATGAGCAGTTCTTC	TRBV7-2	TRBJ2-1	TRBD2	few
CSGKRIQTNYGYTF	TGCAGTGGAAAAAGAATCCAAACTAACTATGGCTACACCTTC	TRBV20-1	TRBJ1-2	-	-
CASSLGGGRTKETQYF	TGTGCCAGCAGCTTAGGTGGGGGGCGAACGAAAGAGACCCAGTACTTC	TRBV7-6	TRBJ2-5	-	-
CAISPMTGTDTQYF	TGTGCCATCAGCCCGATGACGGGCACAGATACGCAGTATTTT	TRBV10-3	TRBJ2-3	-	few
CASSLGSGLNEQFF	TGTGCCAGCAGCTTAGGGAGCGGGTTGAATGAGCAGTTCTTC	TRBV7-2	TRBJ2-1	-	once
CASKGLAGGLNTGDLFF	TGTGCCTCGAAGGGACTAGCGGGAGGGTTGAACACCGGGGATCTGTTTTTT	TRBV19	TRBJ2-2	TRBD2	once
CASSFSPGHGEKLFF	TGTGCCAGCAGCTTCTCGCCGGGACACGGCGAAAAACTGTTTTTT	TRBV13	TRBJ1-4	-	-
CASMIAGHTDTQYF	TGTGCCAGTATGATAGCGGGACACACAGATACGCAGTATTTT	TRBV2	TRBJ2-3	TRBD2	few